This passage covers 22 T cell receptor beta chains from one sample sequenced in a study of T cells in Graves' hyperthyroidism and ophthalmopathy. Amplification of TCR beta CDR3 regions used RNA as the template. A set of HTBI primers served as the primers for a first-round RT-PCR of the TCR CDR3. Via MiXCR, TCRdb re-called the multiplex PCR reads, giving one row per CDR3 protein. The sample gives hundreds of thousands of distinct CDR3 sequences, 38% of which show up once; 8.9% is in the top ten. Sequences were obtained from blood. All receptors come from a man aged 18 to 29 with Graves' hyperthyroidism.

There are many counts of this clonotype. The rearrangement joins TRBV10-3 to TRBJ2-2; D unclear. Germline-derived CDR1 and CDR2 are ENHRY and SYGVKD. The CDR3 has 11 residues. V gave up 6 bases and J gave up 4 bases, with 3 bases separating them. The CDR3 DNA follows: TGTGCCATCAGAGGCACCGGGGAGCTGTTTTTT. Translating it yields CAIRGTGELFF.

J is TRBJ2-7 and V is TRBV7-8; no definite D call. Trimming removed 1 base from V and 2 bases from J, with 9 bases in between. This CDR3 is built from 14 residues. Germline values: CDR1 SGHVS, CDR2 FQNEAQ. In DNA, the CDR3 is TGTGCCAGCAGCTTAGGGGTCGCTACCTACGAGCAGTACTTC. Translated: CASSLGVATYEQYF.

In regard to this clonotype: The junction shows a germline mismatch at one end, possibly a read error. The CDR3 protein is CASSHGTEEHEQYF. CDR3 coding DNA: TGCGCCAGCAGCCACGGGACAGAGGAACACGAGCAGTACTTC. The chain links TRBV11-1 to TRBJ2-7, with 7 bases that match TRBD1. The CDR3 covers 14 residues. CDR1 and CDR2 from the germline V gene are SGHAT and FQDESV (reference sequence).

This chain connects TRBV6-6 to TRBJ1-1, with 7 bases that match TRBD1. This CDR3 is 14 amino acids long. CDR1 is MNHNY, CDR2 SVGAGI, per germline (reference sequence). The V segment lost 8 bases and the J segment 4 bases; nucleotides outside the gene matches: 10. The CDR3 region is CASGGTALGTEAFF. Written as DNA, the CDR3 is TGTGCCAGCGGGGGGACAGCCTTAGGCACTGAAGCTTTCTTT.

In its sample, this clonotype was seen a few times. A read error may be the cause here, since a much bigger clone is one base away. The chain uses TRBV7-9 and TRBJ2-2; 9 bases line up with TRBD1. V lost 5 bases, J lost 5 bases, and 3 bases stayed unmatched. CDR1 is SEHNR, CDR2 FQNEAQ, per germline (reference sequence). The CDR3 totals 14 residues. This CDR3 reads CASSRTGETGELFF. CDR3 DNA sequence: TGTGCCAGCAGCCGGACAGGGGAGACCGGGGAGCTGTTTTTT.

V and J are TRBV7-2 and TRBJ2-2; 14 bases fit TRBD2. From germline, CDR1 is SGHTA and CDR2 FQGNSA. This CDR3 has 19 amino acids. V was pared by 6 bases and J by 1 base, with 10 bases of the junction left unmatched. This CDR3 reads CASSYAGTSGRRNTGELFF. The CDR3 bases are TGTGCCAGCAGTTATGCGGGGACTAGCGGGAGAAGGAACACCGGGGAGCTGTTTTTT.

This clonotype has a count of ten or more. The genes are TRBV5-1 and TRBJ1-2; TRBD1 matches at 7 bases. The germline V gene encodes CDR1 SGHRS and CDR2 YFSETQ. The CDR3 is made up of 14 amino acids. J gave up 3 bases and V 4 bases, and 6 bases lay outside the gene matches. CDR3 sequence (DNA): TGCGCCAGCAGCGGAACAGGGGCAGACTATGGCTACACCTTC. This encodes CASSGTGADYGYTF.

This chain links TRBV10-2 with TRBJ2-7; no firm D call. The CDR3 extends over 16 amino acids. The V and J ends lost 5 bases and 4 bases respectively, with 21 bases between them. Per germline, CDR1 WSHSY and CDR2 SAAADI. The CDR3 region is CASSHGSSPLFYEQYF. For the CDR3, the DNA is TGCGCCAGCAGTCATGGTTCCAGCCCCCTTTTTTACGAGCAGTACTTC.

This clonotype showed up just a few times. This chain joins TRBV20-1 and TRBJ1-1, with no clear D. Germline loops: CDR1 DFQATT, CDR2 SNEGSKA (reference sequence). Trimming stripped 3 bases from V and 8 bases from J, with 7 bases between. The CDR3 consists of 10 residues. The CDR3 region is CSARRREAFF. CDR3 DNA: TGCAGTGCTAGGCGGCGGGAAGCTTTCTTT.

The chain employs TRBV29-1 and TRBJ2-7; possibly TRBD2 for D (5 bases). V lost 8 bases and J lost 5, with 16 bases in between. Germline V gene sequence: CDR1 SQVTM, CDR2 ANQGSEA. The CDR3 has 12 amino acids. The CDR3 nucleotides read TGCAGCCAAACCCGGGAAGGTCACGAGCAGTACTTC. Residues: CSQTREGHEQYF.

The V call is TRBV16, the J call TRBJ1-6; D gene ambiguous. Between the trimmed V and J ends, which lost 0 bases and 13 bases, there was a span of 10 bases. The CDR3 contains 13 residues. CDR1 and CDR2 from the germline V gene are KGHSY and FQNENV. CDR3 nucleotide sequence: TGTGCCAGCAGCCAATCTGGCAATCAGCCCCTCCACTTT. Translation: CASSQSGNQPLHF.

In regard to this clonotype: A read error may be the cause here, since a much bigger clone is one base away. This chain connects TRBV2 to TRBJ2-2, with no clear D. Germline values: CDR1 SNHLY, CDR2 FYNNEI. The CDR3 is 12 residues long. V was shortened by 10 bases and J by 6 bases, with 12 bases between the two germline ends. The CDR3 is CAKLLVSGELFF. The CDR3 region has the DNA TGTGCCAAACTTCTTGTGTCCGGGGAGCTGTTTTTT.

The table lists this clonotype with many counts. The V call is TRBV25-1, the J call TRBJ2-7; D is perhaps TRBD1 (5 bases). This CDR3 has 14 residues. Germline CDR1 reads MGHDK; CDR2 reads SYGVNS. Deletions cut 6 bases from V and 2 bases from J, with 14 bases between. For the CDR3, the DNA is TGTGCCAGCAGCCCCAGGGTGGGCACCTACGAGCAGTACTTC. Protein: CASSPRVGTYEQYF.

This clonotype was seen ten or more times. The rearrangement joins TRBV7-9 to TRBJ2-7; 7 bases fit TRBD1. With V trimmed by 2 bases and J by 1 base, 8 bases remained unmatched. There are 16 residues in the CDR3. Germline V lookup: CDR1 SEHNR, CDR2 FQNEAQ (reference sequence). CDR3 bases: TGTGCCAGCAGCTTACGCCCCGGGACAGAGTCCTACGAGCAGTACTTC. As protein: CASSLRPGTESYEQYF.

This clonotype came up a few times. At one boundary the junction diverges from the germline segment, which might be a read error. The V and J genes are TRBV29-1 and TRBJ2-7, with 8 nucleotides matching TRBD1. The CDR3 contains 14 residues. Looked up from germline, CDR1 is SQVTM and CDR2 is ANQGSEA. The DNA for the CDR3 is TGCAGCGTTTCTTCCGGGGACAGGTACTACGGGCAGTACTTC. Translating gives CSVSSGDRYYGQYF.

This clonotype was found many times. The gene calls are TRBV20-1 and TRBJ2-5, with 7 nucleotides matching TRBD1. The CDR3 contains 13 residues. Germline trimming cut 0 bases from V and 4 bases from J; bases unmatched to any gene: 2. CDR1 is DFQATT, CDR2 SNEGSKA, per germline (reference sequence). The CDR3 sequence is CSAREAGGETQYF. CDR3 nucleotides: TGCAGTGCTAGAGAGGCAGGGGGAGAGACCCAGTACTTC.

The chain is built from TRBV15 and TRBJ1-3; TRBD1 matches at 9 bases. CDR1 is LNHNV and CDR2 is YYDKDF in the germline V gene (reference sequence). V lost 8 bases and J lost 4; bases outside the gene matches: 9. The CDR3 loop spans 15 amino acids. The CDR3 sequence: CATRSDRGSGNTIYF. The DNA of the CDR3 is TGTGCCACCCGTTCGGACAGGGGATCAGGAAACACCATATATTTT.

This clonotype has ten or more counts. This chain joins TRBV19 and TRBJ1-2, with D perhaps TRBD1 (5 bases). The CDR3 is made up of 15 amino acids. The germline V gene has CDR1 LNHDA and CDR2 SQIVND (reference sequence). The V end lost 6 bases, the J end lost 7 bases, and 21 bases lay between the germline ends. The CDR3 here is CASRAGVQVVSGYTF. In DNA, the CDR3 is TGTGCCAGTAGGGCGGGCGTACAGGTGGTTTCTGGCTACACCTTC. Together with reference TRBV19 and TRBJ1-2, the CDR3 gives the full variable domain: DGGITQSPKYLFRKEGQNVTLSCEQNLNHDAMYWYRQDPGQGLRLIYYSQIVNDFQKGDIAEGYSVSREKKESFPLTVTSAQKNPTAFYLCASRAGVQVVSGYTFGSGTRLTVV.

This clonotype was detected a few times. The J gene is TRBJ2-7, the V gene TRBV11-2; unclear D gene. Trimming stripped 5 bases from V and 6 bases from J, with 8 bases between. CDR3 length equals 11 residues. CDR1 SGHAT and CDR2 FQNNGV come from the germline V gene. The CDR3 nucleotides are TGTGCCAGCAGCCGTGACGCCGAGCAGTACTTC. It yields the protein CASSRDAEQYF.

The chain uses TRBV10-3 and TRBJ1-5; D is perhaps TRBD1 (5 bases). This CDR3 has 13 amino acids. CDR1 and CDR2 from the germline V gene are ENHRY and SYGVKD. The germline V and J ends were trimmed by 2 bases and 13 bases, with 15 bases remaining between them. CDR3 region: CAISEGGNGRQHF. In DNA, the CDR3 is TGTGCCATCAGTGAGGGGGGGAACGGCCGGCAGCATTTT.

CDR3 in DNA: TGTGCCAGCAGTGAACTTCACGGCCCCTACGAGCAGTACTTC. The encoded protein is CASSELHGPYEQYF. V is TRBV2 and J is TRBJ2-7; no definite D call. The germline V and J ends were trimmed by 2 bases and 2 bases, with 10 bases remaining between them. Germline CDR1 is SNHLY and CDR2 is FYNNEI. The CDR3 totals 14 residues.

V usage is TRBV5-1 and J usage is TRBJ2-2; D possibly corresponds to TRBD1 (6 bases). The germline gives CDR1 SGHRS, CDR2 YFSETQ. The V gene lost 2 bases and the J gene lost 7 bases, with 12 bases spanning the gap. CDR3 length equals 14 residues. Here the CDR3 reads CASSFEQGFGELFF. In nucleotides, the CDR3 is TGCGCCAGCAGCTTCGAGCAGGGGTTCGGGGAGCTGTTTTTT.